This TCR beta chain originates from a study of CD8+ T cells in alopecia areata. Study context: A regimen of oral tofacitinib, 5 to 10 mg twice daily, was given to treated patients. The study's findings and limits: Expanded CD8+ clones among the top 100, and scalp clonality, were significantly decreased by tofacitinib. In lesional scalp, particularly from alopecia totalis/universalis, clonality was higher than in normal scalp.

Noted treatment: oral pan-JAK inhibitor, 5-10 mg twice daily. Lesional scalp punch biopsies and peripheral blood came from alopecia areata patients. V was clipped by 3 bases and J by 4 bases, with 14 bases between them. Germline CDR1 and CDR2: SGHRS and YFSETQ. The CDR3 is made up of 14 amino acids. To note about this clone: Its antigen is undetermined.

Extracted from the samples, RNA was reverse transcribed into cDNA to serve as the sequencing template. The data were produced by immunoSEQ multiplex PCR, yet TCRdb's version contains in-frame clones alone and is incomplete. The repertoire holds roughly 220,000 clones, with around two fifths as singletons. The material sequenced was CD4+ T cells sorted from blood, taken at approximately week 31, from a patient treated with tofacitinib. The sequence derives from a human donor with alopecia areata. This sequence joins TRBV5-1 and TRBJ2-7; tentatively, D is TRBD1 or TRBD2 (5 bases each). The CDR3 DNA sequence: TGCGCCAGCAGCTCGGGACCGGATCTATACGAGCAGTACTTC. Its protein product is CASSSGPDLYEQYF.